These 25 T cell receptor beta chains were sequenced from one sample in a study of OX40 agonist ivuxolimab in advanced cancers. Some clones are missing from TCRdb's copy, which holds only in-frame ones; the method was immunoSEQ multiplex PCR. The sample holds about 46,000 clones, 82% seen once. The sequenced sample was CD4+ or CD8+ T cells sorted from blood, obtained in a trial of the OX40 agonist ivuxolimab. These receptors all stem from an adult with an advanced solid tumor such as melanoma, head and neck, liver or kidney cancer.

The J gene is TRBJ1-2, the V gene TRBV29-1, with 7 bases identical to TRBD1. The CDR3 has 13 amino acids. J gave up 7 bases and V 6 bases, and 11 bases lay outside the gene matches. Per the germline V gene, CDR1 is SQVTM and CDR2 is ANQGSEA. CDR3 sequence: CSVTTGTSVGYTF. As DNA, the CDR3 is TGCAGCGTCACGACAGGGACCTCTGTTGGCTACACCTTC.

The rearrangement uses TRBV10-3 and TRBJ1-3, with D possibly being TRBD1 (5 bases). Germline V gene sequence: CDR1 ENHRY, CDR2 SYGVKD. The CDR3 loop spans 15 amino acids. The V end lost 8 bases, the J end lost 0 bases, and 14 bases lay between the germline ends. As DNA, the CDR3 is TGTGCCATCGAAGGTGGGACTGGCTCTGGAAACACCATATATTTT. Translated, it gives CAIEGGTGSGNTIYF.

The rearrangement joins TRBV6-4 to TRBJ2-2; D not resolved. Trimming pared 3 bases from V and 8 bases from J, leaving 13 bases between. The CDR3 is 14 amino acids. CDR1 and CDR2 (germline): MRHNA, SNTAGT. CDR3 residues: CASSETPGEGELFF. The CDR3 nucleotides are TGTGCCAGCAGTGAGACACCGGGTGAGGGGGAGCTGTTTTTT.

The gene calls are TRBV11-1 and TRBJ1-6; D gene ambiguous. The V end lost 2 bases, the J end lost 0 bases, and 14 bases lay between the germline ends. Germline lookup yields CDR1 SGHAT and CDR2 FQDESV (reference sequence). The CDR3 covers 18 residues. This CDR3 is CASSLRSGGSSYNSPLHF. The CDR3 nucleotides read TGTGCCAGCAGCTTAAGGTCTGGCGGGAGCTCCTATAATTCACCCCTCCACTTT. Filled out from reference TRBV11-1 and TRBJ1-6, the complete variable domain reads EAEVAQSPRYKITEKSQAVAFWCDPISGHATLYWYRQILGQGPELLVQFQDESVVDDSQLPKDRFSAERLKGVDSTLKIQPAELGDSAMYLCASSLRSGGSSYNSPLHFGNGTRLTVT.

The chain recombines TRBV19 with TRBJ2-2, with a weak D call TRBD1 (5 bases). Germline CDR1 and CDR2: LNHDA and SQIVND (reference sequence). The V end lost 5 bases, the J end lost 4 bases, and 8 bases lay between the germline ends. The length of the CDR3 is 13 residues. In DNA, the CDR3 is TGTGCCAGTAGTCTAGGGGTCACCGGGGAGCTGTTTTTT. Translation gives CASSLGVTGELFF. The whole variable domain, filled in from reference TRBV19 and TRBJ2-2, reads DGGITQSPKYLFRKEGQNVTLSCEQNLNHDAMYWYRQDPGQGLRLIYYSQIVNDFQKGDIAEGYSVSREKKESFPLTVTSAQKNPTAFYLCASSLGVTGELFFGEGSRLTVL.

The chain carries TRBV28 and TRBJ1-3; TRBD1 might be the D (5 bases). Germline-derived CDR1 and CDR2 are MDHEN and SYDVKM. CDR3 length equals 14 residues. With 6 bases removed from V and 3 bases from J, the gap between germline ends came to 12 bases. The CDR3 protein is CASSSDMLGNTIYF. CDR3 sequence (DNA): TGTGCCAGCAGCTCGGACATGCTTGGAAACACCATATATTTT.

The J gene is TRBJ1-5, the V gene TRBV6-5; D is uncertain. V dropped 8 bases and J dropped 1 base, with 12 bases sitting between them. This CDR3 region has 14 residues. Germline-derived CDR1 and CDR2 are MNHEY and SVGAGI. CDR3 protein: CASSMGISNQPQHF. As DNA, the CDR3 is TGTGCCAGCTCGATGGGAATCAGCAATCAGCCCCAGCATTTT.

The chain employs TRBV5-1 and TRBJ1-2; D possibly corresponds to TRBD1 (6 bases). Germline CDR1 is SGHRS and CDR2 is YFSETQ. The CDR3 runs to 13 residues. Trimming removed 4 bases from V and 4 bases from J, with 11 bases in between. The CDR3 region is CASSRTATYGYTF. Here the CDR3 DNA reads TGCGCCAGCAGCAGGACAGCTACCTATGGCTACACCTTC. Full variable domain (outside the CDR3, taken from reference TRBV5-1 and TRBJ1-2): KAGVTQTPRYLIKTRGQQVTLSCSPISGHRSVSWYQQTPGQGLQFLFEYFSETQRNKGNFPGRFSGRQFSNSRSEMNVSTLELGDSALYLCASSRTATYGYTFGSGTRLTVV.

The chain employs TRBV9 and TRBJ2-1; 9 positions agree with TRBD2. The CDR3 is 17 amino acids. The trim removed 1 base at V and 7 bases at J, leaving 12 bases unmatched. Germline V lookup: CDR1 SGDLS, CDR2 YYNGEE. The CDR3 region is CASSVFASGAQRNEQFF. The DNA for the CDR3 is TGTGCCAGCAGCGTATTTGCTAGCGGGGCGCAGAGAAATGAGCAGTTCTTC.

This chain connects TRBV2 to TRBJ2-1; D possibly uses TRBD1 or TRBD2 (5 bases each). The CDR3 consists of 13 residues. Deletions cut 7 bases from V and 4 bases from J, with 11 bases between. Looked up from germline, CDR1 is SNHLY and CDR2 is FYNNEI. The CDR3 sequence: CASTEGFYNEQFF. The DNA for the CDR3 is TGTGCCAGCACCGAGGGGTTTTACAATGAGCAGTTCTTC. Combining the CDR3 with reference TRBV2 and TRBJ2-1 gives the whole variable domain EPEVTQTPSHQVTQMGQEVILRCVPISNHLYFYWYRQILGQKVEFLVSFYNNEISEKSEIFDDQFSVERPDGSNFTLKIRSTKLEDSAMYFCASTEGFYNEQFFGPGTRLTVL.

This clone has just one count. This chain uses TRBV19 with TRBJ1-2; no definite D call. The CDR3 covers 13 residues. Trimming left V 7 bases short and J 7 bases short, with 16 bases between. Germline values: CDR1 LNHDA, CDR2 SQIVND (reference sequence). Here the CDR3 reads CASTIFGVGGYTF. CDR3 coding DNA: TGTGCCAGTACTATTTTTGGGGTTGGTGGCTACACCTTC.

V usage is TRBV5-1 and J usage is TRBJ1-4, with a possible D match to TRBD1 (6 bases). V was shortened by 0 bases and J by 3 bases, with 12 bases between the two germline ends. Germline V CDR1 and CDR2: SGHRS, YFSETQ. The CDR3 totals 16 residues. CDR3 residues: CASSLVQGLPNEKLFF. The DNA of the CDR3 is TGCGCCAGCAGCTTGGTGCAGGGGCTGCCTAATGAAAAACTGTTTTTT.

V usage is TRBV10-3 and J usage is TRBJ2-3, with 8 bases fitting TRBD2. Looked up from germline, CDR1 is ENHRY and CDR2 is SYGVKD. Germline trimming cut 7 bases from V and 6 bases from J; bases unmatched to any gene: 9. CDR3 size: 14 residues. CDR3 sequence: CAIKISGGSDTQYF. The CDR3 nucleotides are TGTGCCATCAAGATAAGCGGGGGCAGCGATACGCAGTATTTT.

The chain joins TRBV7-2 to TRBJ1-4, with D hard to call. Germline V gives CDR1 SGHTA, CDR2 FQGNSA. This CDR3 is built from 15 residues. Trimming left V 0 bases short and J 8 bases short, with 13 bases between. Here the CDR3 reads CASSLALPRAEKLFF. CDR3 sequence (DNA): TGTGCCAGCAGCTTAGCGTTGCCGAGGGCGGAAAAACTGTTTTTT.

This chain joins TRBV2 and TRBJ1-1, with a possible D match to TRBD1 (6 bases). The V end lost 6 bases, the J end lost 8 bases, and 13 bases lay between the germline ends. Germline V lookup: CDR1 SNHLY, CDR2 FYNNEI. This CDR3 is 12 amino acids long. This chain's CDR3 is CASSKEGQEAFF. The CDR3 nucleotides read TGTGCCAGCAGCAAAGAAGGACAGGAAGCTTTCTTT. Full variable domain (remainder filled in from reference TRBV2 and TRBJ1-1): EPEVTQTPSHQVTQMGQEVILRCVPISNHLYFYWYRQILGQKVEFLVSFYNNEISEKSEIFDDQFSVERPDGSNFTLKIRSTKLEDSAMYFCASSKEGQEAFFGQGTRLTVV.

The chain employs TRBV5-4 and TRBJ2-2; 7 bases match TRBD1. This CDR3 is built from 16 residues. Germline V gene lookup returns CDR1 SGHNT and CDR2 YYREEE (reference sequence). After removal of 6 bases from V and 2 bases from J, the junction contained 10 bases not matched to a gene. CDR3 coding DNA: TGTGCCAGCACCCGACACAGGGGCAGAAACACCGGGGAGCTGTTTTTT. Its translation is CASTRHRGRNTGELFF.

The chain has TRBV7-2 and TRBJ2-3, with 11 positions matching TRBD2. The J segment lost 6 bases and the V segment lost 5 bases, leaving 10 bases of the junction unmatched. Per germline, CDR1 SGHTA and CDR2 FQGNSA. The CDR3 runs to 16 residues. The CDR3 is CASSPQSRLAGDTQYF. The CDR3 DNA sequence: TGTGCCAGCAGCCCACAAAGTCGACTAGCGGGGGATACGCAGTATTTT. The variable domain in full, completed from reference TRBV7-2 and TRBJ2-3, reads GAGVSQSPSNKVTEKGKDVELRCDPISGHTALYWYRQSLGQGLEFLIYFQGNSAPDKSGLPSDRFSAERTGGSVSTLTIQRTQQEDSAVYLCASSPQSRLAGDTQYFGPGTRLTVL.

V gene TRBV5-1 combines with J gene TRBJ1-1; 8 bases are shared with TRBD1. CDR3 length equals 14 residues. Trimming cost V 5 bases and J 4 bases; bases outside gene matches: 7. The germline V gene encodes CDR1 SGHRS and CDR2 YFSETQ. CDR3: CASRQGASITEAFF. CDR3 nucleotide sequence: TGCGCCAGCAGGCAGGGGGCTAGTATCACTGAAGCTTTCTTT.

V gene TRBV5-8 combines with J gene TRBJ1-2, with 12 positions matching TRBD1. CDR3 length: 15 amino acids. Looked up from germline, CDR1 is SGHTS and CDR2 is YDEGEE. After removal of 4 bases from V and 7 bases from J, the junction contained 8 bases not matched to a gene. The CDR3 reads CASSLGTGGYSGYTF. The CDR3 DNA sequence: TGTGCCAGCAGCCTAGGGACAGGGGGCTATAGTGGCTACACCTTC.

V is TRBV7-9 and J is TRBJ1-4; TRBD1 is a possible D gene (5 bases). From germline, CDR1 is SEHNR and CDR2 FQNEAQ (reference sequence). The CDR3 runs 13 residues. V was clipped by 5 bases and J by 10 bases, with 14 bases between them. Here the CDR3 DNA reads TGTGCCAGCAGCGGGGGGACCGCACTAAAACTGTTTTTT. Protein sequence: CASSGGTALKLFF.

The V and J genes are TRBV5-8 and TRBJ1-6; 9 bases agree with TRBD1. The trim removed 2 bases at V and 9 bases at J, leaving 6 bases unmatched. CDR1 is SGHTS, CDR2 YDEGEE, per germline. The CDR3 has 15 residues. The CDR3 spells CASSFPGTGPSPLHF. The CDR3 DNA follows: TGTGCCAGCAGCTTCCCCGGGACAGGGCCTTCACCCCTCCACTTT.

This chain joins TRBV19 and TRBJ2-2, with TRBD1 as a possible D gene (6 bases). The CDR3 runs to 14 residues. Germline lookup yields CDR1 LNHDA and CDR2 SQIVND (reference sequence). Trimming stripped 6 bases from V and 1 base from J, with 9 bases between. CDR3 residues: CASRLGGNTGELFF. As DNA, the CDR3 is TGTGCCAGTAGGTTAGGGGGGAACACCGGGGAGCTGTTTTTT. Full variable domain (remainder filled in from reference TRBV19 and TRBJ2-2): DGGITQSPKYLFRKEGQNVTLSCEQNLNHDAMYWYRQDPGQGLRLIYYSQIVNDFQKGDIAEGYSVSREKKESFPLTVTSAQKNPTAFYLCASRLGGNTGELFFGEGSRLTVL.

V gene TRBV25-1 combines with J gene TRBJ1-1, with 8 bases matching TRBD1. Germline-derived CDR1 and CDR2 are MGHDK and SYGVNS. The CDR3 runs to 14 residues. The V and J ends lost 5 bases and 6 bases, in that order; junction bases with no gene match: 8. Written as DNA, the CDR3 is TGTGCCAGCAGTCCGTCGACAGGGGCCGCTGAAGCTTTCTTT. Amino acid sequence: CASSPSTGAAEAFF.

V usage is TRBV18 and J usage is TRBJ1-2; D uncertain. Trimming cost V 2 bases and J 8 bases, with 15 bases left between them. This CDR3 has 14 residues. The germline gives CDR1 KGHSH, CDR2 LQKENI. The CDR3: CASSPSVGSGGYTF. For the CDR3, the DNA is TGTGCCAGCTCACCATCCGTGGGGTCGGGAGGCTACACCTTC. The whole variable domain, filled in from reference TRBV18 and TRBJ1-2, reads NAGVMQNPRHLVRRRGQEARLRCSPMKGHSHVYWYRQLPEEGLKFMVYLQKENIIDESGMPKERFSAEFPKEGPSILRIQQVVRGDSAAYFCASSPSVGSGGYTFGSGTRLTVV.

The chain recombines TRBV25-1 with TRBJ1-2; no definite D call. Germline-derived CDR1 and CDR2 are MGHDK and SYGVNS. The CDR3 is made up of 15 amino acids. Trimming removed 2 bases from V and 5 bases from J, with 15 bases in between. CDR3 sequence: CASSEIGPSGYGYTF. CDR3 nucleotides: TGTGCCAGCAGTGAAATAGGTCCTTCGGGGTATGGCTACACCTTC.